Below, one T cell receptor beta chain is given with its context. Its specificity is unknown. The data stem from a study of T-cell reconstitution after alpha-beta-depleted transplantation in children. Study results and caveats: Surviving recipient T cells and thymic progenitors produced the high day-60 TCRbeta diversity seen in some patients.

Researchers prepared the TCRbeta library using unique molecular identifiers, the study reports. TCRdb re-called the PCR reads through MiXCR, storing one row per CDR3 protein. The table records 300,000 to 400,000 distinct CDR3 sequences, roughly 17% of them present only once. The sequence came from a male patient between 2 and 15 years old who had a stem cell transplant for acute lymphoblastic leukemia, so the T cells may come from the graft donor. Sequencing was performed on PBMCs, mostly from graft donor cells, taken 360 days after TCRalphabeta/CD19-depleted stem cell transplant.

The CDR3 coding sequence is TGTGCCAGCAGCTTAGGGGGGGAGGCGGGGACAGGAAGCTATGGCTACACCTTC. Amino acid sequence: CASSLGGEAGTGSYGYTF. V gene TRBV11-2 combines with J gene TRBJ1-2; 8 positions match TRBD1. There are 18 residues in the CDR3. V was clipped by 1 base and J by 4 bases; unmatched bases: 14. Germline V gene lookup returns CDR1 SGHAT and CDR2 FQNNGV.